A single sample gave rise to the 18 T cell receptor beta chains below, sequenced in a study of blood T cells in healthy people across ages. A second PCR of 7 to 11 cycles used a sample-barcoded 5' primer and a J-beta primer mix. MiXCR, applied by TCRdb to the 5' RACE reads, yields one record per CDR3 protein. There are some 1.7 million distinct CDR3 sequences in the sample; roughly 28% occur only once, and 7.7% lies in the top ten. The sequencing sample was made of blood. The receptors come from a woman in her twenties or thirties in good health.

CDR3 nucleotides: TGTGCCAGCAGCCGCATCGGGCAGGTAGAGACCCAGTACTTC. The encoded protein is CASSRIGQVETQYF. The genes are TRBV7-2 and TRBJ2-5; D unresolved. CDR3 length: 14 residues. Germline V gene lookup returns CDR1 SGHTA and CDR2 FQGNSA. Trimming shortened V by 5 bases and J by 4 bases, and 14 bases separated the two germline ends.

In its sample, this clonotype was seen many times. The chain employs TRBV5-6 and TRBJ2-7; 11 nucleotides line up with TRBD1. Germline assignment: CDR1 SGHDT and CDR2 YYEEEE. CDR3 size: 17 residues. V shed 5 bases and J 1 base; nucleotides not matched to a gene: 11. This CDR3 is CASSSRTGGWYSYEQYF. CDR3 DNA: TGTGCCAGCAGTAGTAGGACAGGGGGCTGGTATTCCTACGAGCAGTACTTC.

The genes are TRBV28 and TRBJ2-7; perhaps D is TRBD1 or TRBD2 (5 bases each). The germline V gene encodes CDR1 MDHEN and CDR2 SYDVKM. This CDR3 is built from 13 residues. V was clipped by 7 bases and J by 6 bases, with 16 bases between them. CDR3 sequence (DNA): TGTGCCAGCACTGTCGGGACCCCACGCGAGCAGTACTTC. Amino acids: CASTVGTPREQYF.

In this sample, this clonotype turned up many times. The chain couples TRBV20-1 to TRBJ1-1, with D unclear. CDR3 size: 13 residues. Between the trimmed V and J ends, which lost 1 base and 3 bases, there was a span of 9 bases. Germline CDR1 is DFQATT and CDR2 is SNEGSKA (reference sequence). The CDR3 is CSARGRGDTEAFF. For the CDR3, the DNA is TGCAGTGCTAGAGGGCGAGGAGACACTGAAGCTTTCTTT.

At least ten counts were recorded for this clonotype. The chain is built from TRBV5-1 and TRBJ2-7; D tentatively fits TRBD1 or TRBD2 (6 bases each). V was cut by 0 bases and J by 7 bases, with 11 bases left in between. The CDR3 has 13 amino acids. Germline V gene data show CDR1 as SGHRS and CDR2 as YFSETQ. CDR3 nucleotides: TGCGCCAGCAGCTTGGCGGGGGCCTCAGAGCAGTACTTC. Encoded protein: CASSLAGASEQYF.

In DNA form, the CDR3 reads TGTGCCAGCAGTCCTCCTGTCCCTCCCGGGGAGCTGTTTTTT. This codes for CASSPPVPPGELFF. The chain combines TRBV12-3 or TRBV12-4 with TRBJ2-2; D not certain. The CDR3 extends over 14 amino acids. The germline V and J ends were trimmed by 5 bases and 6 bases, with 13 bases remaining between them.

This clonotype was counted only a few times. The CDR3 region has the DNA TGTGCCAGCAGTCAGTCCCGGGACAGGGTTCTCTCCTACGAGCAGTACTTC. This encodes CASSQSRDRVLSYEQYF. The J gene is TRBJ2-7, the V gene TRBV2; 9 bases are shared with TRBD1. The CDR3 has 17 residues. Germline V gene lookup returns CDR1 SNHLY and CDR2 FYNNEI. The V gene end was trimmed by 5 bases and the J gene end by 0 bases; junction bases not matched to a gene: 11.

Comments on this clonotype: This may be a read error: a much more frequent sequence differs by one nucleotide. The chain joins TRBV10-3 to TRBJ2-7; a possible D gene is TRBD2 (6 bases). Trimming removed 4 bases from V and 2 bases from J, with 15 bases in between. In germline, CDR1 is ENHRY, CDR2 SYGVKD. CDR3 size: 15 residues. CDR3 sequence reads: CAISGGGDATYEQYF. For the CDR3, the DNA is TGTGCCATCAGTGGCGGAGGGGACGCTACCTACGAGCAGTACTTC.

With respect to this clonotype: A read error may be the cause here, since a much bigger clone is one base away. This chain links TRBV28 with TRBJ2-3; D remains unclear. The CDR3 extends over 14 amino acids. In germline, CDR1 is MDHEN, CDR2 SYDVKM. In DNA, the CDR3 is TGTGCCAGCAGTTTTGGCGGTCAGGCAGATACGCCGTATTTT. It translates to CASSFGGQADTPYF. Variable domain in full (rest from reference TRBV28 and TRBJ2-3): DVKVTQSSRYLVKRTGEKVFLECVQDMDHENMFWYRQDPGLGLRLIYFSYDVKMKEKGDIPEGYSVSREKKERFSLILESASTNQTSMYLCASSFGGQADTPYFGPGTRLTVL.

In this sample, this clonotype turned up a few times. The gene calls are TRBV12-3 or TRBV12-4 and TRBJ1-1; 7 positions match TRBD1. With V trimmed by 11 bases and J by 3 bases, 12 bases remained unmatched. The CDR3 loop spans 14 amino acids. The CDR3, as DNA: TGTGCCGGCAACCCGACAGGGACGGACACTGAAGCTTTCTTT. It yields the protein CAGNPTGTDTEAFF.

This clonotype has a single count. The chain employs TRBV29-1 and TRBJ1-2; the match to TRBD1 covers 8 bases. The length of the CDR3 is 14 residues. The germline V gene encodes CDR1 SQVTM and CDR2 ANQGSEA. V shed 5 bases, J shed 0 bases, and the junction held 5 bases outside the gene matches. The CDR3 coding sequence is TGCAGCGTTCAAAGGGACAGGACTAACTATGGCTACACCTTC. It is translated as CSVQRDRTNYGYTF.

There are many counts of this clonotype. The rearrangement uses TRBV4-2 and TRBJ2-6; 8 positions match TRBD2. The CDR3 spans 16 residues. Germline CDR1 reads LGHNA; CDR2 reads YNFKEQ. J gave up 4 bases and V 4 bases, and 6 bases lay outside the gene matches. This CDR3 is CASSLTGGSGANVLTF. For the CDR3, the DNA is TGTGCCAGCAGCCTTACGGGGGGGTCCGGGGCCAACGTCCTGACTTTC.

In its sample, this clonotype was seen a few times. The V call is TRBV6-6, the J call TRBJ1-2; D not certain. V was clipped by 4 bases and J by 3 bases, with 15 bases between them. The CDR3 runs to 15 residues. The germline gives CDR1 MNHNY, CDR2 SVGAGI (reference sequence). CDR3 in amino acids: CASSSLSGNDYGYTF. The CDR3 DNA reads as TGTGCCAGCAGTTCCTTATCCGGGAATGACTATGGCTACACCTTC.

This clonotype has at least ten counts. The chain couples TRBV4-3 to TRBJ2-4; 9 nucleotides line up with TRBD2. J lost 0 bases, V lost 3 bases, and 6 bases had no gene match. Germline assignment: CDR1 LGHNA and CDR2 YSLEER. The CDR3 contains 17 residues. CDR3 coding DNA: TGCGCCAGCAGCCACCTATATAGCGGGGGAGCCAAAAACATTCAGTACTTC. Its protein is CASSHLYSGGAKNIQYF.

The chain joins TRBV20-1 to TRBJ1-1, with TRBD1 identical over 7 bases. Germline CDR1 and CDR2: DFQATT and SNEGSKA (reference sequence). Germline trimming cut 5 bases from V and 0 bases from J; bases unmatched to any gene: 3. The CDR3 is 13 residues long. In DNA, the CDR3 is TGCAGTGCTGGGACAGTCATGAACACTGAAGCTTTCTTT. Amino acids: CSAGTVMNTEAFF.

Of note for this clonotype: A much larger clone differs by one base, so this may be a read error. The chain is built from TRBV2 and TRBJ2-1; D call uncertain. V shed 7 bases and J shed 10 bases, with 14 bases lying between them. Looked up from germline, CDR1 is SNHLY and CDR2 is FYNNEI. This CDR3 region has 12 residues. The CDR3 protein is CASIGFTYEQFF. The CDR3 DNA follows: TGTGCCAGCATTGGCTTTACCTACGAGCAGTTCTTC. Together with reference TRBV2 and TRBJ2-1, the CDR3 gives the full variable domain: EPEVTQTPSHQVTQMGQEVILRCVPISNHLYFYWYRQILGQKVEFLVSFYNNEISEKSEIFDDQFSVERPDGSNFTLKIRSTKLEDSAMYFCASIGFTYEQFFGPGTRLTVL.

This clonotype appeared a few times. The rearrangement links TRBV20-1 to TRBJ1-5; 8 positions match TRBD1. This CDR3 contains 17 residues. The germline gives CDR1 DFQATT, CDR2 SNEGSKA (reference sequence). The J segment lost 5 bases and the V segment lost 0 bases, leaving 12 bases of the junction unmatched. The CDR3 DNA is TGCAGTGCTAGAGACCCAAGAGCAGGGGGCCTTGATCAGCCCCAGCATTTT. Its protein product is CSARDPRAGGLDQPQHF.

The chain carries TRBV20-1 and TRBJ1-2; D unresolved. Germline V gene lookup returns CDR1 DFQATT and CDR2 SNEGSKA (reference sequence). This CDR3 has 14 residues. V was shortened by 0 bases and J by 4 bases, with 12 bases between the two germline ends. The CDR3, as DNA: TGCAGTGCTAGAGATGGCGCCGCCGCCTATGGCTACACCTTC. Amino acids: CSARDGAAAYGYTF.